These 19 T cell receptor beta chains were sequenced from one sample in a study of shared clonotypes between healthy human individuals. The protocol was immunoSEQ multiplex PCR, while the TCRdb copy is restricted to in-frame clones and leaves out a portion. The sample yields over a million clones, roughly 98% seen once. The specimen was naive CD4+ T cells sorted from blood. Regarding subset: CD45RA+ positively selected. Receptors were obtained from a young man in good health.

This sequence joins TRBV5-8 and TRBJ1-5; 7 bases align to TRBD1. V gave up 4 bases and J gave up 5 bases; unmatched junction bases: 6. There are 14 residues in the CDR3. Germline CDR1 is SGHTS and CDR2 is YDEGEE. DNA for the CDR3: TGTGCCAGCAGCCGGGACAGCTTCGATCAGCCCCAGCATTTT. This sequence encodes CASSRDSFDQPQHF.

The CDR3 DNA follows: TGTGCCAGCAGTGACTCGTTTAGCGGGAGACATGAGCAGTTCTTC. Amino acid sequence: CASSDSFSGRHEQFF. This chain uses TRBV6-4 with TRBJ2-1, with 9 bases lining up with TRBD2. The length of the CDR3 is 15 residues. The germline V gene encodes CDR1 MRHNA and CDR2 SNTAGT. V shed 0 bases and J 8 bases; nucleotides not matched to a gene: 5.

Concerning this clone: In the same sample, other DNA sequences code for this CDR3. The chain carries TRBV6-5 and TRBJ2-3; weak D call: TRBD2 (5 bases). The germline V gene encodes CDR1 MNHEY and CDR2 SVGAGI. The CDR3 length is 15 residues. The V end lost 1 base, the J end lost 1 base, and 9 bases lay between the germline ends. This chain's CDR3 is CASSYLGRGTDTQYF. DNA for the CDR3: TGTGCCAGCAGTTACTTAGGGAGAGGCACAGATACGCAGTATTTT.

The CDR3 sequence: CATLSAGASTEAFF. CDR3 in DNA: TGTGCCACCCTATCCGCCGGCGCCAGCACTGAAGCTTTCTTT. This rearrangement joins TRBV28 to TRBJ1-1; no clear D. Germline-derived CDR1 and CDR2 are MDHEN and SYDVKM. The CDR3 has 14 residues. Trimming took 10 bases from V and 4 from J, leaving 19 bases between them. Full variable domain (missing parts from reference TRBV28 and TRBJ1-1): DVKVTQSSRYLVKRTGEKVFLECVQDMDHENMFWYRQDPGLGLRLIYFSYDVKMKEKGDIPEGYSVSREKKERFSLILESASTNQTSMYLCATLSAGASTEAFFGQGTRLTVV.

V and J are TRBV5-6 and TRBJ2-1; D not resolved. In germline, CDR1 is SGHDT, CDR2 YYEEEE. This CDR3 has 16 residues. V was pared by 2 bases and J by 0 bases, with 12 bases between. The CDR3 loop is CASSFRTPSSYNEQFF. CDR3 sequence (DNA): TGTGCCAGCAGCTTTAGGACCCCGAGCTCCTACAATGAGCAGTTCTTC.

The rearrangement links TRBV18 to TRBJ2-7; D is perhaps TRBD2 (5 bases). Between the trimmed V and J ends, which lost 3 bases and 6 bases, there was a span of 15 bases. Germline values: CDR1 KGHSH, CDR2 LQKENI. The CDR3 runs 14 residues. The CDR3 protein is CASSPAAGGGEQYF. The CDR3 nucleotides are TGTGCCAGCTCACCTGCTGCGGGTGGAGGCGAGCAGTACTTC.

The chain uses TRBV19 and TRBJ1-2; TRBD1 might be the D (6 bases). The CDR3 covers 13 residues. V lost 9 bases and J 6 bases, leaving 17 bases between the germline ends. Germline V gives CDR1 LNHDA, CDR2 SQIVND (reference sequence). The CDR3 is CASNRQGLDGYTF. The CDR3 DNA reads as TGTGCCAGCAATCGGCAGGGGCTGGATGGCTACACCTTC.

As concerns this clone: Other DNA sequences in this sample translate to the same CDR3. The rearrangement joins TRBV18 to TRBJ2-7; D is ambiguous. CDR3 length equals 12 residues. The germline gives CDR1 KGHSH, CDR2 LQKENI. V lost 3 bases and J 4 bases, leaving 7 bases between the germline ends. The CDR3 here is CASSPAEYEQYF. The CDR3 nucleotides are TGTGCCAGCTCACCTGCAGAATACGAGCAGTACTTC.

The chain carries TRBV5-1 and TRBJ2-1, with TRBD2 matching 11 bases. The CDR3 consists of 19 residues. With 2 bases clipped from V and 6 bases from J, the junction kept 16 bases outside the gene matches. Germline V gene sequence: CDR1 SGHRS, CDR2 YFSETQ. The CDR3 sequence is CASSLMGLAVTWDFNEQFF. CDR3 nucleotides: TGCGCCAGCAGCTTAATGGGACTAGCGGTCACCTGGGACTTCAATGAGCAGTTCTTC.

The chain recombines TRBV18 with TRBJ2-2, with D hard to call. The CDR3 loop spans 16 amino acids. The germline V gene has CDR1 KGHSH and CDR2 LQKENI. V was trimmed by 1 base and J by 4 bases, leaving 13 bases between them. The CDR3 DNA reads as TGTGCCAGCTCACCACAATATTCGCAACTCACCGGGGAGCTGTTTTTT. Translated, it gives CASSPQYSQLTGELFF.

The chain couples TRBV21-1 to TRBJ2-3. TRBV21-1 is a documented pseudogene. This CDR3 is 15 amino acids long. The CDR3, as DNA: TGTGCCAGCAGCAAAGAGGGCAGCGCTCCAGATACGCAGTATTTT. This translates into CASSKEGSAPDTQYF.

The chain is built from TRBV2 and TRBJ2-7, with 14 bases fitting TRBD2. V lost 0 bases, J lost 2 bases, and 3 bases stayed unmatched. Germline V gene data show CDR1 as SNHLY and CDR2 as FYNNEI. CDR3 length: 17 amino acids. The CDR3, as DNA: TGTGCCAGCAGTGAAGCGGGACTAGCGGGAGACCCCTACGAGCAGTACTTC. Translating gives CASSEAGLAGDPYEQYF.

CDR3 bases: TGTGCCAGCAGCTTGGCCTTGGGCGGACTAGCGGGAGTAGTGAGTACGCAGTATTTT. Its translation is CASSLALGGLAGVVSTQYF. This chain links TRBV5-8 with TRBJ2-3, with 13 bases matching TRBD2. The CDR3 is 19 amino acids. CDR1 and CDR2 from the germline V gene are SGHTS and YDEGEE. V dropped 0 bases and J dropped 8; count of bases not matched to a gene: 15.

J is TRBJ2-2 and V is TRBV6-6; 7 positions match TRBD1. The germline V gene has CDR1 MNHNY and CDR2 SVGAGI (reference sequence). The V and J ends lost 0 bases and 5 bases, in that order; junction bases with no gene match: 3. The CDR3 consists of 15 residues. The CDR3 spells CASSYSGTVTGELFF. The CDR3 region has the DNA TGTGCCAGCAGTTACTCCGGGACAGTTACCGGGGAGCTGTTTTTT.

The chain joins TRBV7-9 to TRBJ2-2, with D hard to call. The CDR3 is 13 amino acids. V was pared by 3 bases and J by 1 base, with 3 bases between. Germline CDR1 is SEHNR and CDR2 is FQNEAQ (reference sequence). The CDR3 sequence: CASSFKNTGELFF. The CDR3 coding sequence is TGTGCCAGCAGCTTCAAGAACACCGGGGAGCTGTTTTTT.

V usage is TRBV9 and J usage is TRBJ2-7, with a tentative D call TRBD1 (5 bases). The CDR3 extends over 14 amino acids. Trimming pared 0 bases from V and 3 bases from J, leaving 10 bases between. CDR1 is SGDLS and CDR2 is YYNGEE in the germline V gene. CDR3 region: CASSVGQKRYEQYF. CDR3 nucleotides: TGTGCCAGCAGCGTAGGACAGAAACGCTACGAGCAGTACTTC.

The chain uses TRBV19 and TRBJ2-1; D is undetermined. CDR1 is LNHDA, CDR2 SQIVND, per germline (reference sequence). This CDR3 has 14 amino acids. V shed 7 bases and J shed 5 bases, with 15 bases lying between them. CDR3: CASTAATWNNEQFF. CDR3 nucleotides: TGTGCCAGTACGGCGGCCACTTGGAACAATGAGCAGTTCTTC.

This chain links TRBV27 with TRBJ2-7, with a possible D match to TRBD2 (5 bases). Per the germline V gene, CDR1 is MNHEY and CDR2 is SMNVEV (reference sequence). The CDR3 covers 13 residues. The V and J ends lost 2 bases and 2 bases respectively, with 7 bases between them. The chain's CDR3 is CASSLTRTYEQYF. CDR3 nucleotide sequence: TGTGCCAGCAGTTTAACTAGGACCTACGAGCAGTACTTC.

J is TRBJ2-5 and V is TRBV5-1, with TRBD1 identical over 8 bases. After removal of 4 bases from V and 5 bases from J, the junction contained 7 bases not matched to a gene. The V gene's germline CDR1 is SGHRS and CDR2 YFSETQ. The CDR3 contains 14 residues. The chain's CDR3 is CASSQTGVEETQYF. Here the CDR3 DNA reads TGCGCCAGCAGCCAGACAGGGGTTGAGGAGACCCAGTACTTC.